A single sample gave rise to the 20 T cell receptor beta chains below, sequenced in a study of cytomegalovirus exposure and HLA in healthy donors. Assay: immunoSEQ multiplex PCR; the TCRdb copy retains only in-frame clones and omits some. The table has about 73,000 clones, 94% seen once. Input material: PBMCs. These receptors were collected from a woman aged 18-30 years in good health and CMV-seronegative.

The rearrangement joins TRBV2 to TRBJ2-1; perhaps TRBD2 as D (6 bases). This CDR3 is 13 amino acids long. V was pared by 6 bases and J by 9 bases, with 15 bases between. The germline CDR1 and CDR2 sequences are SNHLY and FYNNEI. CDR3 sequence: CASRYGGGGEQFF. CDR3 DNA sequence: TGTGCCAGCAGATATGGGGGAGGTGGTGAGCAGTTCTTC.

V gene TRBV11-2 combines with J gene TRBJ2-3, with a possible D match to TRBD2 (6 bases). The germline CDR1 and CDR2 sequences are SGHAT and FQNNGV. CDR3 size: 12 residues. The V and J ends lost 4 bases and 8 bases respectively, with 10 bases between them. The CDR3 DNA reads TGTGCCAGCAGCTCGACTAGTTTTACGCAGTATTTT. Translating gives CASSSTSFTQYF. The whole variable domain, remainder taken from reference TRBV11-2 and TRBJ2-3, is EAGVAQSPRYKIIEKRQSVAFWCNPISGHATLYWYQQILGQGPKLLIQFQNNGVVDDSQLPKDRFSAERLKGVDSTLKIQPAKLEDSAVYLCASSSTSFTQYFGPGTRLTVL.

J is TRBJ2-7 and V is TRBV19, with D perhaps matching TRBD2 (5 bases). CDR1 and CDR2 from the germline V gene are LNHDA and SQIVND (reference sequence). The CDR3 runs to 14 residues. Trimming cost V 1 base and J 3 bases, with 10 bases left between them. Written as DNA, the CDR3 is TGTGCCAGTAGTATAGGGCCAGCGGACTACGAGCAGTACTTC. Amino acids: CASSIGPADYEQYF.

V is TRBV6-4 and J is TRBJ1-1; 8 bases align to TRBD1. CDR3 length: 15 residues. V shed 3 bases and J 1 base; nucleotides not matched to a gene: 4. Germline V CDR1 and CDR2: MRHNA, SNTAGT. CDR3 sequence: CASSEPGQENTEAFF. Here the CDR3 DNA reads TGTGCCAGCAGTGAACCGGGACAGGAGAACACTGAAGCTTTCTTT.

The chain couples TRBV18 to TRBJ2-6, with a weak D call TRBD1 (6 bases). Germline V CDR1 and CDR2: KGHSH, LQKENI. The ends were cut back, 2 bases at V and 2 bases at J, with 13 bases in the middle. The CDR3 totals 17 residues. CDR3 bases: TGTGCCAGCTCACCATCCGACAGGTCTACTGGGGCCAACGTCCTGACTTTC. This gives the protein CASSPSDRSTGANVLTF.

The chain couples TRBV5-6 to TRBJ2-7; 9 positions match TRBD2. V shed 3 bases, J shed 2 bases, and the junction held 15 bases outside the gene matches. CDR3 length: 18 residues. Germline CDR1 reads SGHDT; CDR2 reads YYEEEE. CDR3 loop: CASSSGLAQDKFTYEQYF. The CDR3 nucleotides are TGTGCCAGCAGCTCCGGACTAGCGCAGGATAAATTTACCTACGAGCAGTACTTC. Using reference TRBV5-6 and TRBJ2-7 for the parts outside the CDR3, the full variable domain is DAGVTQSPTHLIKTRGQQVTLRCSPKSGHDTVSWYQQALGQGPQFIFQYYEEEERQRGNFPDRFSGHQFPNYSSELNVNALLLGDSALYLCASSSGLAQDKFTYEQYFGPGTRLTVT.

The chain has TRBV6-5 and TRBJ2-1; TRBD2 agrees at 13 bases. Germline CDR1 is MNHEY and CDR2 is SVGAGI. The trim removed 5 bases at V and 6 bases at J, leaving 4 bases unmatched. CDR3 size: 15 residues. The chain's CDR3 is CASSRRLAGGNEQFF. The CDR3 nucleotides read TGTGCCAGCAGTCGACGACTAGCGGGAGGCAATGAGCAGTTCTTC.

This clone has just a few counts. The CDR3 coding sequence is TGTGCCAGCAGCATCGGACAGGTCAATCAGCCCCAGCATTTT. The encoded protein is CASSIGQVNQPQHF. The chain has TRBV5-6 and TRBJ1-5; 7 positions match TRBD1. V was clipped by 4 bases and J by 3 bases; unmatched bases: 4. The CDR3 loop spans 14 amino acids. Germline values: CDR1 SGHDT, CDR2 YYEEEE.

The genes are TRBV12-5 and TRBJ1-5; 7 bases map to TRBD1. The CDR3 has 19 residues. Germline values: CDR1 LGHNT, CDR2 FRNRAP. Trimming cost V 0 bases and J 0 bases; bases outside gene matches: 11. DNA for the CDR3: TGTGCTAGTGGTTTGGTAGTGGGGACAGAGGCTTATAGCAATCAGCCCCAGCATTTT. Translated, it gives CASGLVVGTEAYSNQPQHF. Supplemented by reference TRBV12-5 and TRBJ1-5, the full variable domain reads DARVTQTPRHKVTEMGQEVTMRCQPILGHNTVFWYRQTMMQGLELLAYFRNRAPLDDSGMPKDRFSAEMPDATLATLKIQPSEPRDSAVYFCASGLVVGTEAYSNQPQHFGDGTRLSIL.

This chain uses TRBV29-1 with TRBJ1-1, with a possible D match to TRBD1 (6 bases). The germline CDR1 and CDR2 sequences are SQVTM and ANQGSEA. The CDR3 loop spans 12 amino acids. V was pared by 6 bases and J by 7 bases, with 15 bases between. The CDR3 is CSVTVRDIEAFF. The CDR3, as DNA: TGCAGCGTGACGGTACGGGACATTGAAGCTTTCTTT.

The V gene is TRBV29-1, the J gene TRBJ2-2; 7 nucleotides align to TRBD1. Trimming removed 6 bases from V and 5 bases from J; junction bases left unmatched: 9. Germline lookup yields CDR1 SQVTM and CDR2 ANQGSEA. The CDR3 is made up of 14 amino acids. As DNA, the CDR3 is TGCAGCGTAGAGACCAGGGGGTGGACCGGGGAGCTGTTTTTT. Translating it yields CSVETRGWTGELFF.

The rearrangement joins TRBV19 to TRBJ2-2; 9 nucleotides line up with TRBD2. Germline V CDR1 and CDR2: LNHDA, SQIVND (reference sequence). With V trimmed by 4 bases and J by 7 bases, 7 bases remained unmatched. The CDR3 length is 15 residues. Here the CDR3 DNA reads TGTGCCAGTAGTACTAGCGGGGTCACGGGCGGGGAGCTGTTTTTT. Translating gives CASSTSGVTGGELFF.

The rearrangement links TRBV27 to TRBJ2-1; D is undetermined. V shed 5 bases and J shed 1 base, with 9 bases lying between them. The CDR3 runs 14 residues. In germline, CDR1 is MNHEY, CDR2 SMNVEV (reference sequence). The DNA of the CDR3 is TGTGCCAGCAGTCCCCAGGTTTCCTACAATGAGCAGTTCTTC. Protein: CASSPQVSYNEQFF.

About this clone itself: The same CDR3 also results from other DNA sequences found in this sample. This sequence joins TRBV6-5 and TRBJ1-4, with D tentatively TRBD1 (6 bases). The CDR3 is 13 residues long. In germline, CDR1 is MNHEY, CDR2 SVGAGI. V was shortened by 5 bases and J by 5 bases, with 9 bases between the two germline ends. The CDR3 DNA is TGTGCCAGCAGTAGACAGGAGAATGAAAAACTGTTTTTT. Residues: CASSRQENEKLFF.

The V and J genes are TRBV4-1 and TRBJ2-1; a possible D gene is TRBD2 (5 bases). The CDR3 runs to 13 residues. Germline V gene data show CDR1 as MGHRA and CDR2 as YSYEKL. V was trimmed by 2 bases and J by 3 bases, leaving 5 bases between them. CDR3 nucleotide sequence: TGCGCCAGCAGCCAACGGGACTACAATGAGCAGTTCTTC. It specifies CASSQRDYNEQFF.

This rearrangement joins TRBV7-9 to TRBJ1-5; D gene uncertain. V was trimmed by 0 bases and J by 6 bases, leaving 6 bases between them. CDR1 is SEHNR and CDR2 is FQNEAQ in the germline V gene (reference sequence). The CDR3 length is 13 residues. CDR3 DNA: TGTGCCAGCAGCTTAGCGTCCGGTCAGCCCCAGCATTTT. Residues: CASSLASGQPQHF.

This rearrangement joins TRBV5-1 to TRBJ2-1; 13 positions match TRBD2. Germline values: CDR1 SGHRS, CDR2 YFSETQ. With 3 bases clipped from V and 5 bases from J, the junction kept 2 bases outside the gene matches. The CDR3 has 15 residues. The CDR3 region is CASSSGLAGNNEQFF. CDR3 bases: TGCGCCAGCAGCTCGGGACTAGCGGGAAACAATGAGCAGTTCTTC.

The rearrangement uses TRBV19 and TRBJ2-5; the D gene is possibly TRBD2 (7 bases). Germline assignment: CDR1 LNHDA and CDR2 SQIVND (reference sequence). The CDR3 has 17 amino acids. Trimming pared 5 bases from V and 5 bases from J, leaving 24 bases between. The CDR3 DNA reads TGTGCCAGTAGTCCAGGGGAGTGGGCGGGAGTTGGTGAGACCCAGTACTTC. Translation: CASSPGEWAGVGETQYF.

The gene calls are TRBV7-9 and TRBJ2-5; TRBD2 matches 8 bases. The better agreement between TRBJ2-7 and the DNA end casts doubt on the J call. CDR1 and CDR2 from the germline V gene are SEHNR and FQNEAQ (reference sequence). The CDR3 is made up of 16 amino acids. CDR3 nucleotides: TGTGCCAGCAGCCCACAAACTAGCGGAGGTACCTACGAGCAGTACTTC. It encodes CASSPQTSGGTYEQYF.

The J gene is TRBJ2-1, the V gene TRBV29-1; no clear D. The CDR3 sequence is 12 residues long. CDR1 SQVTM and CDR2 ANQGSEA come from the germline V gene. The V end was cut by 5 bases, the J end by 6 bases, with 11 bases between. This CDR3 is CSVKTVPNEQFF. The CDR3 DNA reads as TGCAGCGTTAAAACGGTCCCCAATGAGCAGTTCTTC.